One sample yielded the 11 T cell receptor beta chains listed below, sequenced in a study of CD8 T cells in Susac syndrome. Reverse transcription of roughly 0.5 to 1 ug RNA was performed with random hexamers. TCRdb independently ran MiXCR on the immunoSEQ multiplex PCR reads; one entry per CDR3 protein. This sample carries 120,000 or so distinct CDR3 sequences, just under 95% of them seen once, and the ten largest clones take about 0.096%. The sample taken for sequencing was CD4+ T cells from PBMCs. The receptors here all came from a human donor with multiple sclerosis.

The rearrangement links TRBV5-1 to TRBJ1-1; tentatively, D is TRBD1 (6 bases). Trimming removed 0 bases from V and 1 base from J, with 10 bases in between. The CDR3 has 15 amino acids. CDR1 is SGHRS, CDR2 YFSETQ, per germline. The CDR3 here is CASSLEGGWNTEAFF. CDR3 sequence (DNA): TGCGCCAGCAGCTTGGAAGGGGGGTGGAACACTGAAGCTTTCTTT. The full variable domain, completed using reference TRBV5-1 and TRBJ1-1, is KAGVTQTPRYLIKTRGQQVTLSCSPISGHRSVSWYQQTPGQGLQFLFEYFSETQRNKGNFPGRFSGRQFSNSRSEMNVSTLELGDSALYLCASSLEGGWNTEAFFGQGTRLTVV.

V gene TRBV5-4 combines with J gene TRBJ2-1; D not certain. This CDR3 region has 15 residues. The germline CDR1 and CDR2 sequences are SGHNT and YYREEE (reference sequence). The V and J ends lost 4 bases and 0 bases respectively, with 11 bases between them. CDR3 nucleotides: TGTGCCAGCAGCCCCTTATGGGGCTCCTACAATGAGCAGTTCTTC. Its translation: CASSPLWGSYNEQFF.

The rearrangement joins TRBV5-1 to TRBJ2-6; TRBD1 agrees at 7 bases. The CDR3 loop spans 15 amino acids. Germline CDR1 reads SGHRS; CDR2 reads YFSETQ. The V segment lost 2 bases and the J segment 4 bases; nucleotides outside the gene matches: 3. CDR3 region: CASSFKDRGANVLTF. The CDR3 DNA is TGCGCCAGCAGCTTCAAGGACAGGGGGGCCAACGTCCTGACTTTC.

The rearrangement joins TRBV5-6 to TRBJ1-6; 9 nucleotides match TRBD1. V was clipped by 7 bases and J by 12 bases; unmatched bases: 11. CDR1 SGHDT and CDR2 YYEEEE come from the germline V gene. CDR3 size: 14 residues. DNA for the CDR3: TGTGCCAGCGCTGTAGGACAGGGGATAAGACCCCTCCACTTT. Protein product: CASAVGQGIRPLHF.

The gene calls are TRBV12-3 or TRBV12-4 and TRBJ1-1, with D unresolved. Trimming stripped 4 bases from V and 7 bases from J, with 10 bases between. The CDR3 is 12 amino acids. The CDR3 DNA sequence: TGTGCCAGCAGTTACGGGCCGAGTGAAGCTTTCTTT. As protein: CASSYGPSEAFF.

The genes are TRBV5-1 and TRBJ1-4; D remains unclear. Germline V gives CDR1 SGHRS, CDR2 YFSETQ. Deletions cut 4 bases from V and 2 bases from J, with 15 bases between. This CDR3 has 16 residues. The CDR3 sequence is CASSLLTGYTNEKLFF. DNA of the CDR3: TGCGCCAGCAGCCTCCTGACCGGGTACACTAATGAAAAACTGTTTTTT.

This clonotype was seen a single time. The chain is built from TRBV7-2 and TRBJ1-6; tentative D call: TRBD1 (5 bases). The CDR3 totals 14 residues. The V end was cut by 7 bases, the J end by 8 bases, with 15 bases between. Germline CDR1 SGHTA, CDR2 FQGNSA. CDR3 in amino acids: CASTASGHDSPLHF. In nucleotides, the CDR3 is TGTGCCAGCACCGCTTCGGGGCACGATTCACCCCTCCACTTT.

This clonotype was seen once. The DNA of the CDR3 is TGTGCCAGCAGCACCAGACAGGGGGGCGAAGCTTTCTTT. Its translation: CASSTRQGGEAFF. The chain recombines TRBV7-3 with TRBJ1-1, with TRBD1 matching 9 bases. Per the germline V gene, CDR1 is SGHTA and CDR2 is FQGTGA. The CDR3 totals 13 residues. The V segment lost 5 bases and the J segment 8 bases; nucleotides outside the gene matches: 6.

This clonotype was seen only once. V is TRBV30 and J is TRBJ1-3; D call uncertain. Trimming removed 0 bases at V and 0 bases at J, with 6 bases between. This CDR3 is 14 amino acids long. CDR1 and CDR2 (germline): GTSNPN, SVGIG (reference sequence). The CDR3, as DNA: TGTGCCTGGAGTGTACACAGCTCTGGAAACACCATATATTTT. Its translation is CAWSVHSSGNTIYF.

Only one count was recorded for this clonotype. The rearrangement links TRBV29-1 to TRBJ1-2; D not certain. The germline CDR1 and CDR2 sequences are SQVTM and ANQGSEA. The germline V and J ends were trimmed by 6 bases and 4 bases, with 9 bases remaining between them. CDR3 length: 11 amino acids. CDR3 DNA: TGCAGCGTCGTGATTGGCTATGGCTACACCTTC. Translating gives CSVVIGYGYTF. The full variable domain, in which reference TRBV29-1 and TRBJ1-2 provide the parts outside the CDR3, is SAVISQKPSRDICQRGTSLTIQCQVDSQVTMMFWYRQQPGQSLTLIATANQGSEATYESGFVIDKFPISRPNLTFSTLTVSNMSPEDSSIYLCSVVIGYGYTFGSGTRLTVV.

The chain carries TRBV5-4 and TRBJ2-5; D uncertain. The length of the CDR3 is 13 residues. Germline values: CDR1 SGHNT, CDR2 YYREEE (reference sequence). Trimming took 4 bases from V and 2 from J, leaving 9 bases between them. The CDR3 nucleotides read TGTGCCAGCAGCCTGGATTGGCAAGAGACCCAGTACTTC. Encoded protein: CASSLDWQETQYF.